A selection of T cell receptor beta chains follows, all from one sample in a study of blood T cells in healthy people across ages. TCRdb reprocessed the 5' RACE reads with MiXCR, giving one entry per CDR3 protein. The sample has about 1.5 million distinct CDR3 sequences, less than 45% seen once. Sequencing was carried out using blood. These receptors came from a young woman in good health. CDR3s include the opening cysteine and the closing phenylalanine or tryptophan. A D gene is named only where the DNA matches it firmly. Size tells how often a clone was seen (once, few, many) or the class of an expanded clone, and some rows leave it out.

cdr3_aa: CASSYLQVHYEQYF
cdr3_nt: TGTGCCAGCAGTTACCTACAGGTACACTACGAGCAGTACTTC
v_call: TRBV6-2/TRBV6-3
clone_size: -
j_call: TRBJ2-7
d_call: -

cdr3_aa: CAISEKFDRVDTEAFF
cdr3_nt: TGTGCCATCAGTGAAAAATTCGACAGGGTAGACACTGAAGCTTTCTTT
v_call: TRBV10-3
clone_size: -
j_call: TRBJ1-1
d_call: TRBD1

cdr3_aa: CASSFSRRKSTF
cdr3_nt: TGTGCCAGCAGTTTTTCCCGCCGCAAAAGCACCTTC
v_call: TRBV28
clone_size: -
j_call: TRBJ1-2
d_call: -

cdr3_aa: CSALGQANTEAFF
cdr3_nt: TGCAGTGCTTTAGGACAGGCTAACACTGAAGCTTTCTTT
v_call: TRBV20-1
clone_size: -
j_call: TRBJ1-1
d_call: TRBD1

cdr3_aa: CSVWVSYEQYF
cdr3_nt: TGCAGCGTTTGGGTCAGCTACGAGCAGTACTTC
v_call: TRBV29-1
clone_size: -
j_call: TRBJ2-7
d_call: -

cdr3_aa: CASRMAGLALKETQYF
cdr3_nt: TGTGCCAGCAGAATGGCGGGACTAGCGTTGAAAGAGACCCAGTACTTC
v_call: TRBV2
clone_size: -
j_call: TRBJ2-5
d_call: TRBD2

cdr3_aa: CASSQDLDSLNQPQHF
cdr3_nt: TGCGCCAGCAGCCAAGATTTGGACAGCCTAAATCAGCCCCAGCATTTT
v_call: TRBV4-3
clone_size: few
j_call: TRBJ1-5
d_call: -

cdr3_aa: CASSAGTKNIQYF
cdr3_nt: TGTGCCAGCAGCGCAGGAACCAAAAACATTCAGTACTTC
v_call: TRBV11-2
clone_size: few
j_call: TRBJ2-4
d_call: -

cdr3_aa: CASYPTGVGNTIYF
cdr3_nt: TGTGCCAGCTACCCTACAGGGGTAGGAAACACCATATATTTT
v_call: TRBV28
clone_size: -
j_call: TRBJ1-3
d_call: TRBD1

cdr3_aa: CASSPRRGDQPQHF
cdr3_nt: TGTGCCAGCAGCCCAAGACGGGGCGATCAGCCCCAGCATTTT
v_call: TRBV7-2
clone_size: -
j_call: TRBJ1-5
d_call: -

cdr3_aa: CASRPDGAVPDTQYF
cdr3_nt: TGCGCCAGCAGACCCGACGGGGCGGTGCCAGATACGCAGTATTTT
v_call: TRBV5-1
clone_size: -
j_call: TRBJ2-3
d_call: -

cdr3_aa: CASSQVPSYEQYF
cdr3_nt: TGTGCCAGCAGCCAAGTTCCTAGCTACGAGCAGTACTTC
v_call: TRBV4-1
clone_size: many
j_call: TRBJ2-7
d_call: -

cdr3_aa: CASSRGPGYYGYTF
cdr3_nt: TGTGCCAGCAGCAGAGGTCCAGGGTACTATGGCTACACCTTC
v_call: TRBV7-9
clone_size: few
j_call: TRBJ1-2
d_call: -

cdr3_aa: CASSFKVAGGWDEQFF
cdr3_nt: TGTGCCAGCAGCTTCAAGGTTGCGGGAGGGTGGGATGAGCAGTTCTTC
v_call: TRBV7-9
clone_size: -
j_call: TRBJ2-1
d_call: TRBD2

cdr3_aa: CVSSFRDNPYNEQFF
cdr3_nt: TGTGTCAGCAGCTTCCGGGACAATCCCTACAATGAGCAGTTCTTC
v_call: TRBV5-5
clone_size: few
j_call: TRBJ2-1
d_call: -

cdr3_aa: CASKPGRNYGYTF
cdr3_nt: TGTGCCAGTAAACCGGGACGGAATTATGGCTACACCTTC
v_call: TRBV19
clone_size: -
j_call: TRBJ1-2
d_call: -

cdr3_aa: CASSLTGGLHEKLFF
cdr3_nt: TGTGCCAGCAGTTTAACAGGTGGCCTTCATGAAAAACTGTTTTTT
v_call: TRBV27
clone_size: -
j_call: TRBJ1-4
d_call: -

cdr3_aa: CASSLRDRGLSPLHF
cdr3_nt: TGTGCCAGCAGTCTCCGGGACAGGGGATTATCACCCCTCCACTTT
v_call: TRBV12-3/TRBV12-4
clone_size: once
j_call: TRBJ1-6
d_call: TRBD1

cdr3_aa: CASSKAAEGSGKNTEAFF
cdr3_nt: TGTGCCAGCAGCAAAGCGGCGGAGGGATCCGGAAAGAACACTGAAGCTTTCTTT
v_call: TRBV21-1
clone_size: -
j_call: TRBJ1-1
d_call: -